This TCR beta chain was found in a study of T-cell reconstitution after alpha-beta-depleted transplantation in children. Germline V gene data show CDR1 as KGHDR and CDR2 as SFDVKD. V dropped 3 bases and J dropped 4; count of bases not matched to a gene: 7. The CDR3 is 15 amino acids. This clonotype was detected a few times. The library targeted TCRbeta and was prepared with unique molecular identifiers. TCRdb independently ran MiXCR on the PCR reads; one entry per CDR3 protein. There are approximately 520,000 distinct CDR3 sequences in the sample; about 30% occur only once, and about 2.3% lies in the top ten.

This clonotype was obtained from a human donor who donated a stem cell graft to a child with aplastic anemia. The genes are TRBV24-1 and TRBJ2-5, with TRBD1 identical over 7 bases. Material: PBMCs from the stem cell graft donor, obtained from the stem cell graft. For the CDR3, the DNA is TGTGCCACCAGTGATAGACAGGGAAGAAGAGAGACCCAGTACTTC. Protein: CATSDRQGRRETQYF.